Sequencing of this TCR beta chain was carried out in a study of post-analysis software for immune sequencing data. For the study at large: Patients had relapsing-remitting, secondary progressive or progressive-relapsing multiple sclerosis; some lacked subtype. Study results and limitations: Significantly decreased normalized Chao1 diversity was recorded for multiple sclerosis patients relative to controls. Among a handful of TRBV segments more frequent in patients than controls were TRBV5-6, TRBV5-1 and TRBV20-1. The authors found that F measure strongly co-clustered same-batch samples.

A remark on this clonotype: Its antigen remains unknown.

The library was made from cDNA and included unique molecular identifiers. T cells numbering roughly 1 to 10 million yielded 500,000 to 550,000 cDNA molecules. Each CDR3 protein is one row after TCRdb ran MiXCR on the PCR reads. The repertoire holds about 430,000 distinct CDR3 sequences, roughly 40% seen once, with about 8% in the top ten. Germline CDR1 reads ENHRY; CDR2 reads SYGVKD. The CDR3 is 14 residues long. V dropped 2 bases and J dropped 4 bases, with 12 bases sitting between them. The TCR originated in a girl under 10 years old with multiple sclerosis. What was sequenced was blood. The chain has TRBV10-3 and TRBJ2-7, with D unclear. The DNA of the CDR3 is TGTGCCATCAGTGAGGCGGATTCCGCATACGAGCAGTACTTC. Its translation: CAISEADSAYEQYF.